Presented here are 3 T cell receptor beta chains from one specimen sequenced in a study of T-cell memory formation after mild COVID-19. TCRdb itself ran the 5' RACE reads through MiXCR, one entry per CDR3 protein. Of around 340,000 distinct CDR3 sequences detected, more than 15% appear once; the ten largest clones hold approximately 20%. Sequenced: PBMCs or a T cell subset sorted from them (not recorded which). These receptors were taken from a man aged 18 to 29 who had mild COVID-19 (a few samples of this study predate the infection). Cell type and time point are not known.

J is TRBJ2-7 and V is TRBV5-5, with D possibly TRBD2 on 5 matching bases. This CDR3 contains 16 residues. Germline lookup yields CDR1 SGHKS and CDR2 YYEKEE (reference sequence). Trimming removed 0 bases at V and 1 base at J, with 14 bases between. DNA for the CDR3: TGTGCCAGCAGCTTGGAGGGCGCCCGAGGGTCCTACGAGCAGTACGTC. Translating gives CASSLEGARGSYEQYV.

Written as DNA, the CDR3 is TGTGCCAGCAGCTTGGAATCCGGTCCCTTCGCCGCTTTCTTT. Protein sequence: CASSLESGPFAAFF. The chain uses TRBV5-6 and TRBJ1-1, with D hard to call. Looked up from germline, CDR1 is SGHDT and CDR2 is YYEEEE. CDR3 length: 14 amino acids. The V end lost 0 bases, the J end lost 11 bases, and 17 bases lay between the germline ends.

The chain couples TRBV4-1 to TRBJ1-2; a possible D gene is TRBD1 (6 bases). Germline-derived CDR1 and CDR2 are MGHRA and YSYEKL. CDR3 length equals 16 residues. V was clipped by 0 bases and J by 6 bases, with 17 bases between them. As DNA, the CDR3 is TGCGCCAGCAGCCAAGATCCAATTATCCAGGGGAATGGCTACACCTTC. Translated, it gives CASSQDPIIQGNGYTF.